This T cell receptor beta chain was recorded in a study of OX40 agonist ivuxolimab in advanced cancers. Study-wide results and limits: Low clonal expansion, among the lowest seen, marked partial responders at 0.1-3.0 mg/kg.

Only in-frame clones appear in the TCRdb table, and some are missing; sequencing was by immunoSEQ multiplex PCR. The sample contains 60,000 or so clones, 85% to 90% of which appear only once. The CDR3 has 15 amino acids. Germline loops: CDR1 MGHDK, CDR2 SYGVNS. Deletions cut 4 bases from V and 3 bases from J, with 16 bases between. As for this clone: Antigen: not known.

The receptor comes from an adult with an advanced solid tumor such as melanoma, head and neck, liver or kidney cancer. J is TRBJ2-7 and V is TRBV25-1, with D possibly called TRBD1 or TRBD2 (6 bases each). Here the sequenced sample was CD4+ or CD8+ T cells sorted from blood, taken in a trial of the OX40 agonist ivuxolimab. CDR3 coding DNA: TGTGCCAGCAGTGCCGCAGGGGAGGCCCGCTACGAGCAGTACTTC. It yields the protein CASSAAGEARYEQYF.